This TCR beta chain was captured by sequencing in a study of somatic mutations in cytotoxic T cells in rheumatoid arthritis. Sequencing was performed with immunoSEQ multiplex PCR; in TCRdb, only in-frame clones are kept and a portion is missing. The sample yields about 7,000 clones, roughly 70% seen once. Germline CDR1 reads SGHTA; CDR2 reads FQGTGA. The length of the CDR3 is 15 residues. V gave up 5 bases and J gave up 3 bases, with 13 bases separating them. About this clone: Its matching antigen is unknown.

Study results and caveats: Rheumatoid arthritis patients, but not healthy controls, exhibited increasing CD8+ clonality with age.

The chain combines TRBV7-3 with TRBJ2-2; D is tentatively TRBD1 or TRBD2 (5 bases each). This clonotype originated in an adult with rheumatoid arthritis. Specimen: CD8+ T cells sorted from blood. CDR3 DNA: TGTGCCAGCAGCCCGACGGGACCAGACACCGGGGAGCTGTTTTTT. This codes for CASSPTGPDTGELFF.